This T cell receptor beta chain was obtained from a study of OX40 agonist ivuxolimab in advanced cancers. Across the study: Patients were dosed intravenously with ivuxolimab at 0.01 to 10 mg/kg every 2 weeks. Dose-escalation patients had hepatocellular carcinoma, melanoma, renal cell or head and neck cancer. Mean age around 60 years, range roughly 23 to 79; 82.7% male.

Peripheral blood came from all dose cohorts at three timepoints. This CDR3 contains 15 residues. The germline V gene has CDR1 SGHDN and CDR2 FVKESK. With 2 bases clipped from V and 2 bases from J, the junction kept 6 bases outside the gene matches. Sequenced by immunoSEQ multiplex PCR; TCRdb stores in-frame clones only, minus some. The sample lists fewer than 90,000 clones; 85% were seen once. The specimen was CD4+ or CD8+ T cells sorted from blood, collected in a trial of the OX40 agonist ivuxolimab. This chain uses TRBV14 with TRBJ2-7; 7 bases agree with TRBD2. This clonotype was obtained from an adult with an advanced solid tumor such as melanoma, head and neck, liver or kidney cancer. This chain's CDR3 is CASSQWREGTYEQYF. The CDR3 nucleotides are TGTGCCAGCAGCCAATGGAGGGAGGGGACCTACGAGCAGTACTTC.